This T cell receptor (beta chain) came from a study of cytomegalovirus exposure and HLA in healthy donors. Findings and limits, study-wide: For most TCR sequences rarity was the rule, although some public TCRs occurred in many donors. Through in vitro validation, a few CMV-associated chains were shown to be specific for CMV antigens.

Assay used: immunoSEQ multiplex PCR; TCRdb lists only in-frame clones, some missing. Of some 170,000 clones listed, 86% are singletons. Germline assignment: CDR1 MNHNY and CDR2 SVGAGI (reference sequence). Trimming took off 6 bases at V and 3 bases at J, with 12 bases between the two ends. The CDR3 is 14 residues long. Details on this clone: The antigen remains undetermined.

V usage is TRBV6-6 and J usage is TRBJ1-3; D ambiguous. Sequencing was carried out using PBMCs. This sequence was found in a man aged 30 to 45 in good health and CMV-seropositive. DNA for the CDR3: TGTGCCAGCAGCAACCAAGGCAGTGGAAACACCATATATTTT. Its translation: CASSNQGSGNTIYF.